This TCR beta chain was recovered during a study of T cell responses to AZD1222 COVID-19 vaccine. Points from the study as a whole: Targets within unmutated variant regions were reportedly found for nearly half of spike-specific TCRs. Mapped onto spike, vaccine-associated CD4 TCRs spanned it and were dominant at 160-218 and 743-854.

Only in-frame clones appear in the TCRdb table, and some are missing; sequencing was by immunoSEQ multiplex PCR. The profile shows 80,000 to 90,000 clones, over 75% of them singletons. Germline CDR1 is SGHAT and CDR2 is FQNNGV. The CDR3 consists of 15 residues. Unmatched junction bases numbered 6, after V lost 0 bases and J lost 10 bases. On this clone: What it binds is unknown.

Source: peripheral blood, taken on day 0 of MenACWY control vaccination. The sequence was obtained from an adult in good health. The chain recombines TRBV11-2 with TRBJ1-6; 7 nucleotides agree with TRBD1. Written as DNA, the CDR3 is TGTGCCAGCAGCTTAGAATCAGGGGGTCTCTCACCCCTCCACTTT. This codes for CASSLESGGLSPLHF.